The TCR beta chain described here comes from a study of response to subunit inactivated influenza vaccine. TCRdb reprocessed the RT-PCR reads via MiXCR and lists one record per CDR3 protein. The table records 180,000 or so distinct CDR3 sequences, around 12% of them present only once. CDR3 length equals 14 residues. V gave up 0 bases and J gave up 3 bases, with 8 bases separating them. CDR1 and CDR2 (germline): MNHEY, SVGAGI. These data also formed part of another study, on T cells expressing NK-cell markers. That study reports: Making the TCR beta cDNA relied on 5'RACE template switching with UMIs. Sorted CD3+CD56-NKG2C+, CD3+CD56+NKG2C- and CD3+CD56+NKG2C+ T cells were the source of the TCR beta repertoires. An anti-gamma-delta TCR antibody restricted sorting to alpha-beta TCR T cells in several experiments. In four donors, dominant clonotypes made up roughly 25-60.1% of CD3+CD56-NKG2C+ cells. Whether expanded NKG2C+ T cell clones were HCMV-specific remained unclear.

The sample consisted of CD8+ T cells sorted from PBMCs, taken roughly 12 days after vaccination. This chain joins TRBV6-5 and TRBJ2-5; D is perhaps TRBD2 (5 bases). The sequence derives from a man in his fifties or sixties who received an inactivated influenza vaccine. The chain's CDR3 is CASSYSYGEETQYF. The DNA for the CDR3 is TGTGCCAGCAGTTACTCTTACGGGGAAGAGACCCAGTACTTC.